Below are 8 T cell receptor beta chains sequenced from a single sample in a study of CD8+ T cells in alopecia areata. RNA extraction was followed by reverse transcription into cDNA, which acted as the sequencing template. Data came from immunoSEQ multiplex PCR; TCRdb stores just in-frame clones and leaves some out. The record shows more than 90,000 clones for this sample, with no singletons present. Sequences were obtained from lesional skin. Receptor source: a C3H/HeJ mouse with alopecia areata. For this strain, the MHC haplotype corresponds to H2-k.

This clone was detected a few times. Gene names refer to mouse genes. The read is 4 residues too short to cover the CDR3 end, so that end is filled in from the germline J gene. The chain carries TRBV13-3 and TRBJ2-4, with 12 bases that match TRBD1. The V gene's germline CDR1 is NNHDY and CDR2 SYVADS. There are 14 residues in the CDR3. Incomplete CDR3 DNA: TGTGCCAGCAGTGAGGGGACAGGGGGCAAC. Its protein product is CASSEGTGGN. Given in full, the CDR3 is CASSEGTGGNTLYF.

This clone has just a few counts. Mouse germline and gene names are used. CDR3 protein: CANQGLGEYEQYF. The sequenced CDR3 bases are TGTGCTAACCAGGGACTGGGGGAGTAT. The V and J genes are TRBV29 and TRBJ2-7; 11 bases line up with TRBD2. The read ends 4 residues shy of where the CDR3 ends; the end is completed using the germline J gene. This CDR3 has 13 residues. Germline values: CDR1 MSHET, CDR2 SYDVDS.

This clone showed up just a few times. The gene symbols are mouse symbols. The read stops 4 residues short of the end of the CDR3; the missing end is completed from the germline J gene. The V and J genes are TRBV1 and TRBJ2-1; TRBD2 aligns across 7 bases. Germline assignment: CDR1 NSQYPW and CDR2 LRSPGD (reference sequence). The CDR3 is made up of 16 amino acids. V lost 0 bases to trimming and J lost 5 bases; unmatched junction nucleotides: 7. CDR3 loop: CTCSAEWGVGHAEQFF. The part of the CDR3 DNA that was read is TGCACCTGCAGTGCAGAGTGGGGGGTTGGCCATGCT. Filled out from reference TRBV1 and TRBJ2-1, the complete variable domain reads VTLLEQNPRWRLVPRGQAVNLRCILKNSQYPWMSWYQQDLQKQLQWLFTLRSPGDKEVKSLPGADYLATRVTDTELRLQVANMSQGRTLYCTCSAEWGVGHAEQFFGPGTRLTVL.

Remarks on this clone: TCRdb's protein and the translated DNA diverge at residue 12; the protein reported here is the translation of the DNA. All gene names here are mouse names. The read finishes 3 residues shy of the CDR3 end, and the germline J gene is used to complete it. This chain connects TRBV19 to TRBJ1-3; tentative D call: TRBD1 (6 bases). The CDR3 contains 15 residues. Trimming removed 2 bases from V and 4 bases from J, with 13 bases in between. The V gene's germline CDR1 is FNHDT and CDR2 SITEND (reference sequence). The CDR3 sequence: CASSIRQGTGNTLYF. The part of the CDR3 DNA that was read is TGTGCCAGCAGTATTCGCCAGGGGACGGGAAATACG.

Notes on this clone: Germline and genes: mouse. The CDR3 end falls 4 residues outside the read, so it is completed with the germline J gene. The chain links TRBV1 to TRBJ2-7; TRBD2 agrees at 8 bases. After removal of 4 bases from V and 1 base from J, the junction contained 3 bases not matched to a gene. Germline-derived CDR1 and CDR2 are NSQYPW and LRSPGD (reference sequence). This CDR3 is 14 amino acids long. CDR3 protein: CTCSGGGASYEQYF. The sequenced CDR3 bases are TGCACCTGCAGTGGGGGGGGCGCGTCCTAT.

For this clone: The genes and germline here are from mouse. The read falls 4 residues short of the CDR3 end, and the missing part is taken from the germline J gene. V and J are TRBV5 and TRBJ2-5; D is ambiguous. With 1 base removed from V and 3 bases from J, the gap between germline ends came to 5 bases. The CDR3 is made up of 13 amino acids. The germline gives CDR1 LGHNA, CDR2 YNLKQL (reference sequence). The CDR3 loop reads CASSQADQDTQYF. Incomplete CDR3 DNA: TGTGCCAGCAGCCAAGCAGATCAAGAC.

Points on this clone: Gene names denote mouse genes. The observed sequence ends 4 residues before the CDR3 terminus, with the missing tail filled in from the germline J gene. The V gene is TRBV12-1, the J gene TRBJ2-2; 7 positions agree with TRBD1. J gave up 1 base and V 2 bases, and 3 bases lay outside the gene matches. Germline V gene lookup returns CDR1 SGHSN and CDR2 HYEKVE. This CDR3 has 15 residues. The CDR3 protein is CASSPGTENTGQLYF. CDR3 DNA (partial): TGTGCCAGCTCTCCCGGGACAGAAAACACCGGG.

This clone came up a few times. Gene names denote mouse genes. The missing CDR3 end, 4 residues past where the read stops, is filled in from the germline J gene. The chain employs TRBV19 and TRBJ2-1; TRBD2 agrees at 7 bases. CDR3 length: 14 amino acids. Losses at the gene ends were 5 bases for V and 1 base for J; bases not matched to a gene: 3. CDR1 and CDR2 (germline): FNHDT, SITEND (reference sequence). CDR3 bases read: TGTGCCAGCAGCGACTGGGCCAACTATGCT. This sequence encodes CASSDWANYA. The whole CDR3 is CASSDWANYAEQFF.